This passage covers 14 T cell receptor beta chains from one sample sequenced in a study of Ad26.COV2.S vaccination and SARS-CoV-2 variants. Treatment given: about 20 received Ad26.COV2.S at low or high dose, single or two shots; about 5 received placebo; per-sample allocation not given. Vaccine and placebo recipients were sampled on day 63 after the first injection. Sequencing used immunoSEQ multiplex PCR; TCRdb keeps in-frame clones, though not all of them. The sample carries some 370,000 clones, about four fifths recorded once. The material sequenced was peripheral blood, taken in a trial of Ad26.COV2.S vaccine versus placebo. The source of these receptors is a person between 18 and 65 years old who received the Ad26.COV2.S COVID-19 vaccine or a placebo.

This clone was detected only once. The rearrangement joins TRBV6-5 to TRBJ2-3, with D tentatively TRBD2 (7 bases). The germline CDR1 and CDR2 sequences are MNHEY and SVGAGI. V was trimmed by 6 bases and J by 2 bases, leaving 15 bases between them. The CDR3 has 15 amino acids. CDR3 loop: CASSRGAYLTDTQYF. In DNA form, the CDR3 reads TGTGCCAGCAGCCGGGGGGCCTACCTCACAGATACGCAGTATTTT.

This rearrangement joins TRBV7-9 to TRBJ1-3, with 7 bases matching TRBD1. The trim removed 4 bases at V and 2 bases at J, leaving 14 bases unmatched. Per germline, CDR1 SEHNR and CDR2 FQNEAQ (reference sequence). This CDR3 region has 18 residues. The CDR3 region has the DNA TGTGCCAGCAGCTCCCGGTTAGGGGGCGCTTGGGCTGGAAACACCATATATTTT. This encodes CASSSRLGGAWAGNTIYF.

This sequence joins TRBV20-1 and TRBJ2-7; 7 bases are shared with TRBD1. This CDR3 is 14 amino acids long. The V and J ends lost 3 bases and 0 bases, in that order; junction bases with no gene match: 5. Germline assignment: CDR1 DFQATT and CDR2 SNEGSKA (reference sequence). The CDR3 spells CSASKGASSYEQYF. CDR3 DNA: TGCAGTGCTAGTAAGGGGGCGAGCTCCTACGAGCAGTACTTC.

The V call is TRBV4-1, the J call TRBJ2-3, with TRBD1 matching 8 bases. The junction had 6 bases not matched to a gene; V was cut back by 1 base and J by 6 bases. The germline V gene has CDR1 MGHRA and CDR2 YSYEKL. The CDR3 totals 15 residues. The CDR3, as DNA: TGCGCCAGCAGCCAAGCACAGGGGGAGATGGATACGCAGTATTTT. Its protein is CASSQAQGEMDTQYF.

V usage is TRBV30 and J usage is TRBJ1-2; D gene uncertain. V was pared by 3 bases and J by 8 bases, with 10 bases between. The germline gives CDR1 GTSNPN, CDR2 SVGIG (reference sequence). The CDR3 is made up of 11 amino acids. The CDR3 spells CAWSPGGGYTF. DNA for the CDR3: TGTGCCTGGAGCCCAGGTGGAGGCTACACCTTC.

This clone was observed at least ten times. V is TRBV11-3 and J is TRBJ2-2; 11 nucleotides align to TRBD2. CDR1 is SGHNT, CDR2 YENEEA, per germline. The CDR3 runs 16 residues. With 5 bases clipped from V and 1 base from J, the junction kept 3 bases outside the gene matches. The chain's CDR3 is CASSRTSGWNTGELFF. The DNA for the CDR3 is TGTGCCAGCAGCCGGACTAGCGGGTGGAACACCGGGGAGCTGTTTTTT.

CDR3 in DNA: TGTGCCAGCAGCTTTACACAGGGGGTAAACACCATATATTTT. Its translation: CASSFTQGVNTIYF. J is TRBJ1-3 and V is TRBV11-2; 8 nucleotides match TRBD1. Per the germline V gene, CDR1 is SGHAT and CDR2 is FQNNGV. The CDR3 covers 14 residues. V lost 3 bases and J lost 6; bases outside the gene matches: 4.

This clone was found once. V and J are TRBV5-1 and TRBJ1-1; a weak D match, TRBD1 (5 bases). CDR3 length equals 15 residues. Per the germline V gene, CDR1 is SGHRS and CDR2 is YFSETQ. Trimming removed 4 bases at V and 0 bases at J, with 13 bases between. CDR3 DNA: TGCGCCAGCAGCCCCGGGCGGGGGATGAACACTGAAGCTTTCTTT. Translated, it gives CASSPGRGMNTEAFF.

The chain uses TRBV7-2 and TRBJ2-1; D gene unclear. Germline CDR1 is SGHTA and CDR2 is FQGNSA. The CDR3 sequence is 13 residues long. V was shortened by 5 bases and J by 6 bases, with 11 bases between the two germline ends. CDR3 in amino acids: CASSRTWGNEQFF. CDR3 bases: TGTGCCAGCAGCCGGACCTGGGGCAATGAGCAGTTCTTC.

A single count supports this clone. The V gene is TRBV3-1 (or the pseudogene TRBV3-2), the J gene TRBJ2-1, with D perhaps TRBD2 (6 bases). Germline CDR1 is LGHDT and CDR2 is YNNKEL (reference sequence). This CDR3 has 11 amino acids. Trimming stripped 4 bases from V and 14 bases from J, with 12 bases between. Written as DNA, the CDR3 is TGTGCCAGCAGCCTTGCGGGGCATGAGTTCTTC. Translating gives CASSLAGHEFF.

CDR3: CASRGLGYGYTF. Written as DNA, the CDR3 is TGTGCCAGCCGGGGACTCGGGTATGGCTACACCTTC. The gene calls are TRBV6-5 and TRBJ1-2, with a possible D match to TRBD1 (5 bases). Trimming removed 8 bases from V and 5 bases from J, with 12 bases in between. This CDR3 region has 12 residues. CDR1 is MNHEY and CDR2 is SVGAGI in the germline V gene.

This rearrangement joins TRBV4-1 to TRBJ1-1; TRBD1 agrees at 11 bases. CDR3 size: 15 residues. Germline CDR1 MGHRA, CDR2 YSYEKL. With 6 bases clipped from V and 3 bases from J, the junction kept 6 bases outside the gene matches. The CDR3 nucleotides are TGCGCCAGCAGGCGGGGGGACAGGGGGTACACTGAAGCTTTCTTT. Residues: CASRRGDRGYTEAFF.

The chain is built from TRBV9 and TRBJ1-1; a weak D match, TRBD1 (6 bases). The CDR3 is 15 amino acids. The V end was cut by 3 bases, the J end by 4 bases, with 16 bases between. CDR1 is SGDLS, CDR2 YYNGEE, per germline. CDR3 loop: CASSDLQGLSTEAFF. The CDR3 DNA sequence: TGTGCCAGCAGCGACCTACAGGGATTGAGCACTGAAGCTTTCTTT. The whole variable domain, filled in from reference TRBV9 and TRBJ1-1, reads DSGVTQTPKHLITATGQRVTLRCSPRSGDLSVYWYQQSLDQGLQFLIQYYNGEERAKGNILERFSAQQFPDLHSELNLSSLELGDSALYFCASSDLQGLSTEAFFGQGTRLTVV.

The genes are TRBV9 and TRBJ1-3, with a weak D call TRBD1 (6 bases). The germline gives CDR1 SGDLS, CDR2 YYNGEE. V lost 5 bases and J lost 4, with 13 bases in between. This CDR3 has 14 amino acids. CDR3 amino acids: CASRQGLAGNTIYF. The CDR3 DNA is TGTGCCAGCAGGCAGGGGCTGGCAGGAAACACCATATATTTT.